Given below is one T cell receptor beta chain in context. The sample originates from a study of OX40 agonist ivuxolimab in advanced cancers. About the research overall: Participants averaged approximately 65 years of age (range roughly 23 to 85) and were over 75% male.

The repertoire was sequenced with immunoSEQ multiplex PCR; TCRdb's copy has only in-frame clones and lacks some. The table has roughly 7,700 clones, 70% to 80% seen once. The CDR3 has 18 amino acids. The ends lost 4 bases at V and 6 bases at J; junction bases unmatched: 20. CDR1 is SGHNT and CDR2 is YYREEE in the germline V gene (reference sequence). The specimen comprised CD4+ or CD8+ T cells sorted from blood, sampled in a trial of the OX40 agonist ivuxolimab. This clonotype was sampled from an adult with an advanced solid tumor such as melanoma, head and neck, liver or kidney cancer. The V gene is TRBV5-4, the J gene TRBJ2-3; 7 bases line up with TRBD2. The CDR3 DNA is TGTGCCAGCAGCGGGCCCAAATCGGGACTACCCGGTTTGGATACGCAGTATTTT. It codes for CASSGPKSGLPGLDTQYF.